This T cell receptor (beta chain) came from a study of blood T cell repertoires in COVID-19. Study summary: Samples representing acute and convalescent COVID-19 were sourced from the United States, Italy and Spain. T cells, B-cell-depleted T cells, or PBMCs provided the cDNA or gDNA that served as material.

The CDR3 runs 11 residues. The germline gives CDR1 SGHTS, CDR2 YDEGEE. The ends were cut back, 0 bases at V and 8 bases at J, with 3 bases in the middle. As originally analysed: It was from reference gene primer amplification that nucleated cell counts were estimated. The table came from immunoSEQ multiplex PCR; TCRdb's copy has only in-frame clones and leaves some out. From that table come the V and J calls and clone size; the DNA was used to work out D and trimming. This sample has approximately 110,000 clones, with roughly 90% found just once. Seattle researchers signed up patients amid active infection and tracked them longitudinally.

Material for sequencing was peripheral blood. The sequence derives from a man in his fifties with COVID-19, enrolled during active disease. This chain links TRBV5-8 with TRBJ1-5; D gene ambiguous. The CDR3 region has the DNA TGTGCCAGCAGCTTGGGCGAGCCCCAGCATTTT. This translates into CASSLGEPQHF.